Included here is one T cell receptor (beta chain) sequence, with context. These data belong to a study of blood T cell repertoires in COVID-19. As for the study in general: The origin of the acute and convalescent COVID-19 samples was the United States, Italy and Spain.

Each participant's cohort was designated according to participant-reported clinical history. Profiled with immunoSEQ multiplex PCR; TCRdb holds only in-frame clones, not every one. The sample records almost 400,000 clones, over 85% being singletons. The germline V gene encodes CDR1 MDHEN and CDR2 SYDVKM. The germline V and J ends were trimmed by 6 bases and 6 bases, with 21 bases remaining between them. The CDR3 runs to 16 residues. The sample consisted of PBMCs or T cells enriched from blood (not recorded which). The J gene is TRBJ1-5, the V gene TRBV28, with a possible D match to TRBD1 (5 bases). The source of this sequence is a woman aged 25 to 39 who had recovered from COVID-19. CDR3 nucleotides: TGTGCCAGCAGCCTACCTCGACAGCTTACATTTCAGCCCCAGCATTTT. Translating gives CASSLPRQLTFQPQHF.